Below, 19 T cell receptor beta chains from the same sample are listed, as sequenced in a study of CD8 T cells in ankylosing spondylitis. TCRdb ran MiXCR on the 5' RACE reads and lists one entry per CDR3 protein. Of roughly 230,000 distinct CDR3 sequences in the sample, 18% were seen once. The sequenced sample was blood, either unsorted or a sorted T cell fraction (not recorded which). Receptors were obtained from a male donor with ankylosing spondylitis or in good health (not recorded which).

This clonotype has ten or more counts. The CDR3 nucleotides read TGTGCCAGCAGCCAAGAAGGTGGTTTGGGGGAGACCCAGTACTTC. Amino acid sequence: CASSQEGGLGETQYF. The V and J genes are TRBV4-2 and TRBJ2-5; the D is unclear. The CDR3 extends over 15 amino acids. CDR1 is LGHNA, CDR2 YNFKEQ, per germline. Trimming cost V 0 bases and J 5 bases, with 13 bases left between them.

This chain connects TRBV29-1 to TRBJ2-1, with 9 bases matching TRBD2. The CDR3 is 20 residues long. V lost 5 bases and J lost 4; bases outside the gene matches: 24. The germline gives CDR1 SQVTM, CDR2 ANQGSEA. CDR3 protein: CSVHSLAGHQPIGTYNEQFF. In nucleotides, the CDR3 is TGCAGCGTTCACTCACTAGCGGGCCACCAGCCTATAGGGACATACAATGAGCAGTTCTTC.

The chain has TRBV28 and TRBJ2-7, with D possibly called TRBD1 or TRBD2 (5 bases each). Trimming cost V 5 bases and J 4 bases, with 9 bases left between them. The CDR3 loop spans 12 amino acids. The germline V gene encodes CDR1 MDHEN and CDR2 SYDVKM. The CDR3 DNA reads TGTGCCAGCAGTGGGGACGCTTACGAGCAGTACTTC. It specifies CASSGDAYEQYF.

The genes are TRBV7-6 and TRBJ2-3, with TRBD2 matching over 10 bases. V lost 1 base to trimming and J lost 5 bases; unmatched junction nucleotides: 9. The length of the CDR3 is 17 residues. Germline lookup yields CDR1 SGHVS and CDR2 FNYEAQ. This CDR3 reads CASSLVRAGGPRDTQYF. The CDR3 DNA follows: TGTGCCAGCAGCTTAGTGAGAGCGGGAGGGCCCCGAGATACGCAGTATTTT. Supplemented by reference TRBV7-6 and TRBJ2-3, the full variable domain reads GAGVSQSPRYKVTKRGQDVALRCDPISGHVSLYWYRQALGQGPEFLTYFNYEAQQDKSGLPNDRFSAERPEGSISTLTIQRTEQRDSAMYRCASSLVRAGGPRDTQYFGPGTRLTVL.

This chain uses TRBV5-1 with TRBJ2-7, with 11 bases matching TRBD2. CDR1 and CDR2 (germline): SGHRS, YFSETQ. With 4 bases clipped from V and 3 bases from J, the junction kept 3 bases outside the gene matches. This CDR3 is 14 amino acids long. DNA of the CDR3: TGCGCCAGCAGCGGTGGGACTAGCGGCTACGAGCAGTACTTC. This sequence encodes CASSGGTSGYEQYF. Drawing the rest from reference TRBV5-1 and TRBJ2-7, the complete variable domain is KAGVTQTPRYLIKTRGQQVTLSCSPISGHRSVSWYQQTPGQGLQFLFEYFSETQRNKGNFPGRFSGRQFSNSRSEMNVSTLELGDSALYLCASSGGTSGYEQYFGPGTRLTVT.

Only a few counts were recorded for this clonotype. The chain links TRBV7-9 to TRBJ2-1, with TRBD1 as a possible D gene (5 bases). Trimming took off 7 bases at V and 5 bases at J, with 12 bases between the two ends. Germline CDR1 reads SEHNR; CDR2 reads FQNEAQ (reference sequence). The CDR3 spans 13 residues. Written as DNA, the CDR3 is TGTGCCAGCACAGGGATGCAGGACAATGAGCAGTTCTTC. It is translated as CASTGMQDNEQFF.

This clonotype has only a few counts. The chain recombines TRBV20-1 with TRBJ2-3, with a tentative D call TRBD2 (5 bases). The germline V gene has CDR1 DFQATT and CDR2 SNEGSKA (reference sequence). The V and J ends lost 6 bases and 2 bases respectively, with 9 bases between them. This CDR3 spans 12 amino acids. CDR3: CSANGLTDTQYF. The CDR3 nucleotides read TGCAGTGCCAACGGACTCACAGATACGCAGTATTTT.

This chain links TRBV29-1 with TRBJ2-3, with TRBD2 identical over 11 bases. Germline CDR1 reads SQVTM; CDR2 reads ANQGSEA. The CDR3 consists of 17 residues. V shed 0 bases, J shed 3 bases, and the junction held 8 bases outside the gene matches. CDR3 loop: CSVEDLLAGVWTDTQYF. CDR3 DNA sequence: TGCAGCGTTGAAGATCTACTAGCGGGAGTCTGGACAGATACGCAGTATTTT.

This clonotype was seen at least ten times. The chain is built from TRBV27 and TRBJ2-2; TRBD1 matches 7 bases. The CDR3 is 15 residues long. From germline, CDR1 is MNHEY and CDR2 SMNVEV (reference sequence). After removal of 5 bases from V and 8 bases from J, the junction contained 11 bases not matched to a gene. CDR3 sequence: CASSVGQFLGGELFF. CDR3 sequence (DNA): TGTGCCAGCAGTGTGGGACAGTTTCTTGGGGGGGAGCTGTTTTTT.

This clonotype was counted only a few times. This sequence joins TRBV29-1 and TRBJ2-7; 9 positions agree with TRBD1. With V trimmed by 3 bases and J by 2 bases, 5 bases remained unmatched. Germline CDR1 SQVTM, CDR2 ANQGSEA. The CDR3 spans 14 residues. CDR3 loop: CSVETGGGPYEQYF. CDR3 DNA: TGCAGCGTTGAGACAGGGGGAGGCCCCTACGAGCAGTACTTC.

The chain uses TRBV20-1 and TRBJ1-2; D perhaps matches TRBD1 (6 bases). In germline, CDR1 is DFQATT, CDR2 SNEGSKA (reference sequence). Trimming cost V 5 bases and J 3 bases, with 19 bases left between them. CDR3 length: 15 amino acids. This CDR3 reads CSAPLWVEGDYGYTF. CDR3 bases: TGCAGTGCTCCCTTGTGGGTAGAGGGGGACTATGGCTACACCTTC.

The chain recombines TRBV7-6 with TRBJ2-1, with TRBD2 matching over 7 bases. J was trimmed by 4 bases and V by 5 bases; bases with no gene match: 17. The CDR3 has 18 amino acids. The germline V gene has CDR1 SGHVS and CDR2 FNYEAQ. The CDR3 DNA is TGTGCCAGCAGCCCTTATCCCTTAACTAGCGTAGGATACAATGAGCAGTTCTTC. This gives the protein CASSPYPLTSVGYNEQFF.

In its sample, this clonotype was seen a few times. The chain is built from TRBV19 and TRBJ2-1, with D perhaps matching TRBD2 (6 bases). Trimming took 8 bases from V and 3 from J, leaving 11 bases between them. The CDR3 runs to 13 residues. The germline V gene encodes CDR1 LNHDA and CDR2 SQIVND (reference sequence). Here the CDR3 reads CASEGGNYNEQFF. In nucleotides, the CDR3 is TGTGCCAGTGAGGGCGGGAACTACAATGAGCAGTTCTTC.

This clonotype was observed many times. This chain connects TRBV12-3 or TRBV12-4 to TRBJ2-1; TRBD2 is a possible D gene (5 bases). The V and J ends lost 6 bases and 4 bases respectively, with 10 bases between them. The CDR3 has 13 residues. The CDR3 DNA sequence: TGTGCCAGCAGACACCGGGATTACAATGAGCAGTTCTTC. Its translation: CASRHRDYNEQFF.

This clonotype was recorded a few times. This sequence joins TRBV28 and TRBJ1-1, with unresolved D. CDR3 length: 16 amino acids. Germline CDR1 MDHEN, CDR2 SYDVKM. V lost 6 bases and J 3 bases, leaving 20 bases between the germline ends. The DNA of the CDR3 is TGTGCCAGCAGCCTAACCCCTGACTTAAAGGACACTGAAGCTTTCTTT. Residues: CASSLTPDLKDTEAFF.

This sequence joins TRBV27 and TRBJ2-1, with TRBD2 identical over 9 bases. Germline loops: CDR1 MNHEY, CDR2 SMNVEV (reference sequence). V trimming: 2 bases; J trimming: 9 bases; junction bases outside the gene matches: 8. CDR3 size: 15 residues. CDR3 sequence: CASSLGVAGVGEQFF. The CDR3 DNA reads as TGTGCCAGCAGTTTAGGGGTAGCGGGAGTTGGTGAGCAGTTCTTC.

The chain carries TRBV7-9 and TRBJ2-1; D is uncertain. The CDR3 has 13 amino acids. V was clipped by 1 base and J by 8 bases, with 9 bases between them. The germline V gene has CDR1 SEHNR and CDR2 FQNEAQ (reference sequence). The CDR3 DNA reads TGTGCCAGCAGCTTAGGGCTTGTCCATGAGCAGTTCTTC. Amino acids: CASSLGLVHEQFF.

This clonotype turned up a few times. The chain employs TRBV27 and TRBJ1-4; a possible D gene is TRBD1 (5 bases). V was shortened by 5 bases and J by 0 bases, with 10 bases between the two germline ends. The CDR3 loop spans 15 amino acids. Germline assignment: CDR1 MNHEY and CDR2 SMNVEV (reference sequence). CDR3: CASSRRGSTNEKLFF. The DNA of the CDR3 is TGTGCCAGCAGTAGGAGGGGATCAACTAATGAAAAACTGTTTTTT.

V and J are TRBV29-1 and TRBJ1-2; TRBD1 might be the D (6 bases). The CDR3 extends over 13 amino acids. Looked up from germline, CDR1 is SQVTM and CDR2 is ANQGSEA. V dropped 3 bases and J dropped 4 bases, with 12 bases sitting between them. CDR3 DNA: TGCAGCGTTGATGGGGACATCGGCTATGGCTACACCTTC. Amino acid sequence: CSVDGDIGYGYTF.